This T cell receptor (beta chain) is from a study of blood T cell repertoires in COVID-19. J gave up 7 bases and V 1 base, and 7 bases lay outside the gene matches. The CDR3 runs 14 residues. The germline V gene has CDR1 SGHNT and CDR2 YYREEE (reference sequence). This clone was detected only a few times. Repertoires were generated with immunoSEQ multiplex PCR, while TCRdb's copy carries only in-frame clones and drops some. The top ten clones hold 12% of a sample with tens of thousands of clones, around 80% of them seen once. What was sequenced was peripheral blood. The genes are TRBV5-4 and TRBJ2-7; 8 positions agree with TRBD2. This TCR came from a human donor in a cohort sampled during active COVID-19. CDR3 DNA sequence: TGTGCCAGCAGCTTGTCGGGGGGGGCCTTTGAGCAGTACTTC. The encoded protein is CASSLSGGAFEQYF.